A selection of T cell receptor beta chains follows, all from one sample in a study of metastatic and nonmetastatic thyroid tumors. TCRdb re-clonotyped the PCR reads through MiXCR. The sample carries approximately 70,000 clones, about 4% recorded once. The source material was blood. All receptors come from a female donor with papillary thyroid cancer or a benign thyroid nodule (not recorded which). Some clones in this sample may be carry-over from other donors' samples. CDR3s include the opening cysteine and the closing phenylalanine or tryptophan. Fields, in order: clone size, J gene, V gene, D gene, CDR3 protein, CDR3 DNA. A D gene is named only where the DNA matches it firmly. Clone sizes are given selectively: once, few, many, or a class where the clone is expanded.

clone_size: many
j_call: TRBJ2-7
v_call: TRBV5-6
d_call: NA
cdr3_aa: CASSLFSYEQYF
cdr3_nt: TGTGCCAGCAGCTTGTTCTCCTACGAGCAGTACTTC

clone_size: many
j_call: TRBJ2-1
v_call: TRBV19
d_call: NA
cdr3_aa: CASNRAGSPYNEQFF
cdr3_nt: TGTGCCAGTAATAGGGCAGGGAGCCCCTACAATGAGCAGTTCTTC

clone_size: NA
j_call: TRBJ2-7
v_call: TRBV7-9
d_call: NA
cdr3_aa: CASSLHGEAYEQYF
cdr3_nt: TGTGCCAGCAGCTTACATGGGGAGGCCTACGAGCAGTACTTC

clone_size: many
j_call: TRBJ1-2
v_call: TRBV5-1
d_call: NA
cdr3_aa: CASSLVGGTDGYTF
cdr3_nt: TGCGCCAGCAGCTTGGTGGGGGGCACGGATGGCTACACCTTC

clone_size: many
j_call: TRBJ2-7
v_call: TRBV7-9
d_call: NA
cdr3_aa: CASSRFRTGVSSYEQYF
cdr3_nt: TGTGCCAGCAGCCGTTTTCGGACCGGGGTTAGCTCCTACGAGCAGTACTTC

clone_size: NA
j_call: TRBJ2-1
v_call: TRBV11-2
d_call: TRBD2
cdr3_aa: CASSSCLGGRREQNEQFF
cdr3_nt: TGTGCCAGCAGCTCTTGCCTGGGGGGAAGGCGGGAGCAAAATGAGCAGTTCTTC

clone_size: many
j_call: TRBJ2-1
v_call: TRBV12-3/TRBV12-4
d_call: TRBD1
cdr3_aa: CASSKDRVEQFF
cdr3_nt: TGTGCCAGCAGCAAGGACAGGGTTGAGCAGTTCTTC

clone_size: many
j_call: TRBJ2-7
v_call: TRBV9
d_call: TRBD2
cdr3_aa: CASSPRLAGAGEQYF
cdr3_nt: TGTGCCAGCAGCCCGCGACTAGCGGGAGCGGGCGAGCAGTACTTC

clone_size: few
j_call: TRBJ2-5
v_call: TRBV9
d_call: TRBD1
cdr3_aa: CASSVGGTGFGETQYF
cdr3_nt: TGTGCCAGCAGCGTAGGAGGGACAGGGTTTGGGGAGACCCAGTACTTC

clone_size: few
j_call: TRBJ2-2
v_call: TRBV6-1
d_call: TRBD1
cdr3_aa: CASSPWAGTGGNGGELFF
cdr3_nt: TGTGCCAGCAGTCCCTGGGCAGGGACAGGGGGCAATGGCGGGGAGCTGTTTTTT

clone_size: NA
j_call: TRBJ2-1
v_call: TRBV24-1
d_call: NA
cdr3_aa: CATSDTGHNEQFF
cdr3_nt: TGTGCCACCAGTGACACGGGGCACAATGAGCAGTTCTTC

clone_size: many
j_call: TRBJ2-1
v_call: TRBV9
d_call: TRBD2
cdr3_aa: CASSVDPGTRHDVEQFF
cdr3_nt: TGTGCCAGCAGCGTAGATCCCGGGACTAGACATGACGTTGAGCAGTTCTTC

clone_size: few
j_call: TRBJ2-5
v_call: TRBV15
d_call: NA
cdr3_aa: CATSRDPGQQETQYF
cdr3_nt: TGTGCCACCAGCAGAGACCCTGGACAGCAAGAGACCCAGTACTTC

clone_size: many
j_call: TRBJ2-7
v_call: TRBV18
d_call: TRBD2
cdr3_aa: CASSSTSANSYEQYF
cdr3_nt: TGTGCCAGCTCATCGACTAGCGCAAACTCCTACGAGCAGTACTTC

clone_size: few
j_call: TRBJ1-1
v_call: TRBV5-1
d_call: NA
cdr3_aa: CASSLVEGAVTEAFF
cdr3_nt: TGCGCCAGCAGCTTGGTAGAGGGAGCAGTCACTGAAGCTTTCTTT

clone_size: many
j_call: TRBJ2-7
v_call: TRBV20-1
d_call: NA
cdr3_aa: CSAPLTSYEQYF
cdr3_nt: TGCAGTGCTCCCTTGACCTCCTACGAGCAGTACTTC

clone_size: NA
j_call: TRBJ2-2
v_call: TRBV20-1
d_call: TRBD1
cdr3_aa: CSAREVGQGATGELFF
cdr3_nt: TGCAGTGCTAGAGAGGTGGGACAGGGGGCCACCGGGGAGCTGTTTTTT

clone_size: NA
j_call: TRBJ2-1
v_call: TRBV10-2
d_call: TRBD2
cdr3_aa: CASSLLAGGYNEQFF
cdr3_nt: TGCGCCAGCAGTCTACTAGCGGGAGGGTACAATGAGCAGTTCTTC

clone_size: NA
j_call: TRBJ2-1
v_call: TRBV6-9
d_call: NA
cdr3_aa: CASSLMAGRNEKLF
cdr3_nt: TGTGCCAGCAGTTTGATGGCAGGGAGGAATGAGAAGTTATTC